This entry describes one TCR beta chain. The antigen is undetermined. This entry is derived from a study of shared clonotypes between healthy human individuals. CDR1 is SEHNR and CDR2 is FQNEAQ in the germline V gene (reference sequence). Deletions cut 5 bases from V and 12 bases from J, with 14 bases between. The CDR3 sequence is 12 residues long. Study-wide findings and caveats: Naive subsets usually exceeded memory subsets in estimated richness. Shared clonotypes: approximately 5.3% naive CD4, under 4% naive CD8, under 2.5% memory CD4, around 0.4% memory CD8. Tissue TCR repertoires likely differ from these blood-only repertoires.

Terminally differentiated effector memory CD45RA+ cells were excluded from the naive CD8 cells, which were CD45RO-negative and positively selected for CCR7. TCRdb's table, derived via immunoSEQ multiplex PCR, lists solely in-frame clones and lacks some. Of fewer than 800,000 clones listed, roughly nine tenths were seen once; the top ten hold roughly 24%. What was sequenced was naive CD8+ T cells sorted from blood. The chain uses TRBV7-9 and TRBJ2-1; D not resolved. This TCR derives from a man under 40 in good health. The CDR3 spells CASSPPPIGQFF. The CDR3 DNA reads as TGTGCCAGCAGCCCCCCGCCTATAGGGCAGTTCTTC.